Each of the 14 T cell receptor beta chains below was sequenced from the same sample in a study of a mutant IDH1 vaccine in newly diagnosed glioma. Time point of the sample: baseline, week 1 (first vaccination visit). Treatment: pre-vaccination baseline after standard-of-care therapy. The assay was immunoSEQ multiplex PCR, and TCRdb's table has in-frame clones only and misses some. Of approximately 88,000 clones listed, around four fifths are singletons. Sequencing was performed on PBMCs, taken from a glioma patient treated with radiotherapy, temozolomide or both. These receptors were taken from a man aged 40-50 years with glioma.

The rearrangement joins TRBV5-4 to TRBJ1-2, with a tentative D call TRBD1 (6 bases). Germline values: CDR1 SGHNT, CDR2 YYREEE (reference sequence). V lost 4 bases and J lost 3, with 19 bases in between. The CDR3 has 16 residues. The CDR3 protein is CASSLAGQGIHYGYTF. Here the CDR3 DNA reads TGTGCCAGCAGCCTGGCGGGGCAGGGGATACACTATGGCTACACCTTC. Variable domain in full (rest from reference TRBV5-4 and TRBJ1-2): ETGVTQSPTHLIKTRGQQVTLRCSSQSGHNTVSWYQQALGQGPQFIFQYYREEENGRGNFPPRFSGLQFPNYSSELNVNALELDDSALYLCASSLAGQGIHYGYTFGSGTRLTVV.

The V gene is TRBV7-2, the J gene TRBJ2-7; 7 positions match TRBD2. CDR3 length: 15 amino acids. Unmatched junction bases numbered 9, after V lost 5 bases and J lost 2 bases. Germline-derived CDR1 and CDR2 are SGHTA and FQGNSA. The CDR3 DNA sequence: TGTGCCAGCAGCCCGACCCCCGGGACTACCTACGAGCAGTACTTC. Encoded protein: CASSPTPGTTYEQYF.

This clone was recorded a few times. The CDR3 nucleotides are TGTGCCAGCAGTTTGGACAGGGATCAGCCCCAGCATTTT. Its protein product is CASSLDRDQPQHF. This rearrangement joins TRBV6-4 to TRBJ1-5, with TRBD1 identical over 8 bases. The CDR3 totals 13 residues. The germline V gene has CDR1 MRHNA and CDR2 SNTAGT. J was trimmed by 5 bases and V by 5 bases; bases with no gene match: 2.

This rearrangement joins TRBV12-5 to TRBJ1-3, with 7 nucleotides matching TRBD1. CDR1 is LGHNT and CDR2 is FRNRAP in the germline V gene. The junction had 15 bases not matched to a gene; V was cut back by 0 bases and J by 1 base. The CDR3 loop spans 20 amino acids. The DNA for the CDR3 is TGTGCTAGTGGTTTGGTAGCACGATGGACAGGTCTCAGTTCTGGAAACACCATATATTTT. Translation: CASGLVARWTGLSSGNTIYF.

This clone was found a few times. This chain links TRBV7-3 with TRBJ1-1; 8 bases agree with TRBD1. Germline-derived CDR1 and CDR2 are SGHTA and FQGTGA. Losses at the gene ends were 6 bases for V and 1 base for J; bases not matched to a gene: 4. This CDR3 has 14 amino acids. Written as DNA, the CDR3 is TGTGCCAGCAGTCCAGGGGGCCGGAACACTGAAGCTTTCTTT. Translation: CASSPGGRNTEAFF.

The J gene is TRBJ2-7, the V gene TRBV28; possibly TRBD1 or TRBD2 for D (5 bases each). There are 14 residues in the CDR3. The V end lost 3 bases, the J end lost 3 bases, and 12 bases lay between the germline ends. From germline, CDR1 is MDHEN and CDR2 SYDVKM. Here the CDR3 reads CASSLRPRGYEQYF. In nucleotides, the CDR3 is TGTGCCAGCAGTTTGAGGCCGAGGGGCTACGAGCAGTACTTC.

V usage is TRBV23-1 and J usage is TRBJ2-7; tentative D call: TRBD2 (5 bases). TRBV23-1 is an ORF, with its function uncertain. The CDR3 contains 16 residues. V dropped 1 base and J dropped 4 bases, with 17 bases sitting between them. This CDR3 is CASSQLVSDGGYEQYF. CDR3 DNA: TGCGCCAGCAGTCAATTGGTCAGTGACGGCGGGTACGAGCAGTACTTC.

This rearrangement joins TRBV19 to TRBJ2-1; D unclear. Trimming removed 0 bases from V and 11 bases from J, with 8 bases in between. From germline, CDR1 is LNHDA and CDR2 SQIVND (reference sequence). The length of the CDR3 is 12 residues. In DNA, the CDR3 is TGTGCCAGTAGTATAGAGGGGATCAAGCAGTTCTTC. It codes for CASSIEGIKQFF.

V gene TRBV19 combines with J gene TRBJ1-1; TRBD1 aligns across 9 bases. The CDR3 contains 15 residues. Germline assignment: CDR1 LNHDA and CDR2 SQIVND (reference sequence). The trim removed 6 bases at V and 3 bases at J, leaving 8 bases unmatched. For the CDR3, the DNA is TGTGCCAGTAGGACTTACAGGGGGCTGGACACTGAAGCTTTCTTT. Residues: CASRTYRGLDTEAFF.

This clone was counted once. J is TRBJ2-7 and V is TRBV27; the D call may be TRBD1 or TRBD2 (5 bases each). CDR1 is MNHEY, CDR2 SMNVEV, per germline (reference sequence). With 8 bases removed from V and 4 bases from J, the gap between germline ends came to 15 bases. The length of the CDR3 is 13 residues. For the CDR3, the DNA is TGTGCCAGCGGCCCCGGGAAGGGGTACGAGCAGTACTTC. Its translation: CASGPGKGYEQYF.

The J gene is TRBJ2-3, the V gene TRBV18; D is undetermined. V lost 4 bases and J 5 bases, leaving 4 bases between the germline ends. Germline lookup yields CDR1 KGHSH and CDR2 LQKENI. This CDR3 is built from 11 residues. This chain's CDR3 is CASSQQDTQYF. The CDR3 DNA sequence: TGTGCCAGCTCACAACAAGATACGCAGTATTTT.

The V and J genes are TRBV19 and TRBJ1-1; the D is unclear. V lost 2 bases and J lost 0, with 13 bases in between. The germline CDR1 and CDR2 sequences are LNHDA and SQIVND (reference sequence). The CDR3 runs to 16 residues. The CDR3 bases are TGTGCCAGTAGTATATGGGGTAACCCCATGAACACTGAAGCTTTCTTT. Its translation is CASSIWGNPMNTEAFF.

This chain uses TRBV10-1 with TRBJ2-1; 11 nucleotides align to TRBD1. CDR1 and CDR2 (germline): WNHNN, SYGVQD (reference sequence). This CDR3 is built from 13 residues. Trimming removed 6 bases from V and 8 bases from J; junction bases left unmatched: 3. CDR3 protein: CASSPGQGDEQFF. The CDR3 coding sequence is TGCGCCAGCAGCCCGGGACAGGGGGATGAGCAGTTCTTC.

This chain uses TRBV7-3 with TRBJ1-2, with D maybe TRBD1 (6 bases). Germline V CDR1 and CDR2: SGHTA, FQGTGA. The CDR3 sequence is 13 residues long. V was pared by 5 bases and J by 8 bases, with 15 bases between. CDR3 nucleotides: TGTGCCAGCAGCCTTGAGGGGGGCCGAGGCTACACCTTC. It specifies CASSLEGGRGYTF.